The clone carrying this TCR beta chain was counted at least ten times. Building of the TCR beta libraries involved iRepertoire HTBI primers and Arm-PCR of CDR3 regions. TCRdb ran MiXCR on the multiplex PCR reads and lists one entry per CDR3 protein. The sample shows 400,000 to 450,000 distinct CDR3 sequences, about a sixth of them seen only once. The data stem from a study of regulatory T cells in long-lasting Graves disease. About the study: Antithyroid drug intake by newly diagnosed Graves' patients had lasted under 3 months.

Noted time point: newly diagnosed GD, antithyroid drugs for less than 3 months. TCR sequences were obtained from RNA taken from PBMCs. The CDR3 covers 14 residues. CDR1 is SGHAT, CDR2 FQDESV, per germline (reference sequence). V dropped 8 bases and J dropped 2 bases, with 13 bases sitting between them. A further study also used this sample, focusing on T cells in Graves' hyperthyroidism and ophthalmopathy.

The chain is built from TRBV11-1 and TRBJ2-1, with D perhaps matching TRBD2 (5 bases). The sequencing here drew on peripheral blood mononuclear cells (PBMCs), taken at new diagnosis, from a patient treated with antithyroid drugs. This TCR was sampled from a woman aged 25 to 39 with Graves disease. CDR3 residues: CASEGPGAYNEQFF. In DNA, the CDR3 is TGTGCCAGCGAAGGACCCGGGGCCTACAATGAGCAGTTCTTC.